The source of this T cell receptor beta chain is a study of Ad26.COV2.S vaccination and SARS-CoV-2 variants. Study-wide context: Ad26.COV2.S arm of COV1001 included the donor.

Measured with immunoSEQ multiplex PCR; TCRdb has only the in-frame clones, and not every one. The data contain about 680,000 clones, around 90% of them singletons. J lost 8 bases, V lost 5 bases, and 11 bases had no gene match. The CDR3 totals 15 residues. In germline, CDR1 is SGHDT, CDR2 YYEEEE. Stated treatment: around 19 received Ad26.COV2.S at low or high dose, single or two shots; about five received placebo; per-sample allocation not given. Vaccine and placebo recipients were sampled on day 63 after the first injection. General observations from the study: Non-spike TCR breadth did not differ much between vaccine and placebo recipients. Relative to placebo recipients, vaccine recipients exhibited elevated spike-specific TCR breadth. In TCR breadth and depth analyses, total T cell responses may have been underestimated.

A note on this clone: The target antigen is unknown.

The TCR was taken from a person between 18 and 59 years old who received the Ad26.COV2.S COVID-19 vaccine or a placebo. The sequences come from peripheral blood, collected in a trial of Ad26.COV2.S vaccine versus placebo. This chain links TRBV5-6 with TRBJ1-4; 8 nucleotides agree with TRBD1. As DNA, the CDR3 is TGTGCCAGCAGGAGTACTCAGGGGGCAGGCGAAAAACTGTTTTTT. Amino acids: CASRSTQGAGEKLFF.